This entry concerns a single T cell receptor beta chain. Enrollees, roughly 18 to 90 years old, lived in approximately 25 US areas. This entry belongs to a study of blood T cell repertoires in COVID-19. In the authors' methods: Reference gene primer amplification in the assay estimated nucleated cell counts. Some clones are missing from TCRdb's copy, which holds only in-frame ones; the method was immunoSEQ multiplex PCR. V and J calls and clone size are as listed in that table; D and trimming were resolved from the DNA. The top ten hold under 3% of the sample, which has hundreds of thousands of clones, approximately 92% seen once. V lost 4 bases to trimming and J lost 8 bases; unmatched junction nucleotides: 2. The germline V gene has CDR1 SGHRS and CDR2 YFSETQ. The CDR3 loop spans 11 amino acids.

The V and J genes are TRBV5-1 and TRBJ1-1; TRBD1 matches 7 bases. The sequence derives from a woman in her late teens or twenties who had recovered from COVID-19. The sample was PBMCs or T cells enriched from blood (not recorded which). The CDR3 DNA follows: TGCGCCAGCAGCACGACAGGGGAAGCTTTCTTT. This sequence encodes CASSTTGEAFF.